A single sample gave rise to the 21 T cell receptor beta chains below, sequenced in a study of graft-versus-host responses after intestinal transplantation (dated by TCRdb to the early 2020s). Receptor libraries were prepared by the immunoSEQ multiplex PCR assay. TCRdb took over this immuneACCESS table, retaining in-frame rearrangements with V and J assigned. Such tables are incomplete; in checked studies, under half of the missing clones stem from an unresolved V gene, and the remainder is unexplained. The sample table holds tens of thousands of clones, of which roughly 92% were seen once. Of the sample, around two fifths is held by the ten largest clones. The sequencing used PBMCs, collected roughly 39 weeks after intestinal transplant. These TCRs come from a human patient who received an intestinal transplant, so some T cells may come from the graft donor.

The CDR3, as DNA: TGTGCCAGCTCACCGGGAATTACAGGGGATGCTGGCTACACCTTC. This sequence encodes CASSPGITGDAGYTF. The gene calls are TRBV18 and TRBJ1-2; 7 positions agree with TRBD1. Per the germline V gene, CDR1 is KGHSH and CDR2 is LQKENI. The CDR3 has 15 amino acids. V shed 3 bases, J shed 7 bases, and the junction held 11 bases outside the gene matches.

The J gene is TRBJ2-2, the V gene TRBV7-5; the table's TRBD2 call for D was not verified on the DNA. TRBV7-5 is annotated as a pseudogene. The CDR3 extends over 18 amino acids. The CDR3 DNA is TGTGTCAGAAGCTTAGGGGAGCAGCGGGCCCCGAACACCGGGGAGCTGTTTTTT. Translation gives CVRSLGEQRAPNTGELFF.

The chain's CDR3 is CASSPRTSGSPEQFF. In DNA form, the CDR3 reads TGTGCCAGCAGTCCAAGGACTAGCGGGAGTCCTGAGCAGTTCTTC. V and J are TRBV27 and TRBJ2-1; 13 bases are shared with TRBD2. V gave up 5 bases and J gave up 9 bases; unmatched junction bases: 7. Germline values: CDR1 MNHEY, CDR2 SMNVEV (reference sequence). The CDR3 runs 15 residues.

The rearrangement links TRBV11-2 to TRBJ2-7; D possibly corresponds to TRBD1 (5 bases). Germline V gene lookup returns CDR1 SGHAT and CDR2 FQNNGV. The CDR3 runs to 14 residues. The V gene lost 0 bases and the J gene lost 3 bases, with 9 bases spanning the gap. CDR3 region: CASSLERTGYEQYF. The CDR3 region has the DNA TGTGCCAGCAGCTTAGAGCGAACAGGCTACGAGCAGTACTTC.

The chain combines TRBV27 with TRBJ2-2, with D hard to call. Deletions cut 5 bases from V and 1 base from J, with 2 bases between. The CDR3 length is 12 residues. Germline assignment: CDR1 MNHEY and CDR2 SMNVEV (reference sequence). The DNA for the CDR3 is TGTGCCAGCAGTCAGAACACCGGGGAGCTGTTTTTT. Its translation: CASSQNTGELFF.

The chain recombines TRBV7-8 with TRBJ2-7, with 13 positions matching TRBD2. J was trimmed by 6 bases and V by 1 base; bases with no gene match: 6. Germline V gene lookup returns CDR1 SGHVS and CDR2 FQNEAQ. This CDR3 is built from 16 residues. The CDR3 spells CASSLDGTSGIGEQYF. CDR3 in DNA: TGTGCCAGCAGCTTAGACGGGACTAGCGGGATAGGCGAGCAGTACTTC.

The chain joins TRBV7-8 to TRBJ1-5, with a weak D call TRBD1 (5 bases). Germline assignment: CDR1 SGHVS and CDR2 FQNEAQ. Trimming stripped 1 base from V and 0 bases from J, with 16 bases between. This CDR3 has 18 amino acids. The CDR3 region is CASSLGSGVENSNQPQHF. DNA of the CDR3: TGTGCCAGCAGCTTAGGATCGGGGGTAGAGAATAGCAATCAGCCCCAGCATTTT.

V is TRBV7-2 and J is TRBJ2-1; D tentatively reads TRBD1 or TRBD2 (5 bases each). Germline V gene data show CDR1 as SGHTA and CDR2 as FQGNSA. This CDR3 has 16 residues. Trimming pared 0 bases from V and 3 bases from J, leaving 12 bases between. The CDR3 nucleotides read TGTGCCAGCAGCTTAGCGTCGGGGCAAATCTACAATGAGCAGTTCTTC. Residues: CASSLASGQIYNEQFF.

The chain is built from TRBV27 and TRBJ2-5; TRBD1 might be the D (5 bases). CDR3 size: 18 residues. Trimming cost V 1 base and J 4 bases, with 22 bases left between them. Germline V gives CDR1 MNHEY, CDR2 SMNVEV (reference sequence). The CDR3, as DNA: TGTGCCAGCAGTTTATATGGCCAAGTGTGGGGCCGCGTAGAGACCCAGTACTTC. It is translated as CASSLYGQVWGRVETQYF.

The chain joins TRBV5-1 to TRBJ2-2, with unresolved D. Germline V gives CDR1 SGHRS, CDR2 YFSETQ. V was cut by 1 base and J by 3 bases, with 16 bases left in between. This CDR3 is 17 amino acids long. CDR3 protein: CASSLLARPRDTGELFF. Written as DNA, the CDR3 is TGCGCCAGCAGCTTGTTAGCCCGCCCACGGGACACCGGGGAGCTGTTTTTT.

The chain joins TRBV5-1 to TRBJ2-7, with 9 positions matching TRBD2. V lost 0 bases to trimming and J lost 0 bases; unmatched junction nucleotides: 1. The CDR3 is 15 amino acids. Germline lookup yields CDR1 SGHRS and CDR2 YFSETQ. The chain's CDR3 is CASSLEAGGSYEQYF. Written as DNA, the CDR3 is TGCGCCAGCAGCTTGGAAGCGGGAGGCTCCTACGAGCAGTACTTC.

This chain links TRBV7-3 with TRBJ2-2; D unresolved. Germline lookup yields CDR1 SGHTA and CDR2 FQGTGA. V dropped 6 bases and J dropped 7 bases, with 18 bases sitting between them. This CDR3 region has 15 residues. The CDR3 DNA follows: TGTGCCAGCAGTGGGGTTTCGTCGATAATCGGGGAGCTGTTTTTT. It encodes CASSGVSSIIGELFF.

The genes are TRBV18 and TRBJ1-2, with a weak D call TRBD1 (5 bases). The CDR3 has 15 amino acids. Trimming cost V 2 bases and J 2 bases, with 12 bases left between them. The germline CDR1 and CDR2 sequences are KGHSH and LQKENI. DNA for the CDR3: TGTGCCAGCTCACCAGGGGGACTCGAAAACTATGGCTACACCTTC. Encoded protein: CASSPGGLENYGYTF. Based on the CDR3 plus reference TRBV18 and TRBJ1-2, the full variable domain is NAGVMQNPRHLVRRRGQEARLRCSPMKGHSHVYWYRQLPEEGLKFMVYLQKENIIDESGMPKERFSAEFPKEGPSILRIQQVVRGDSAAYFCASSPGGLENYGYTFGSGTRLTVV.

The chain combines TRBV5-1 with TRBJ1-3; possibly TRBD1 for D (6 bases). Deletions cut 4 bases from V and 4 bases from J, with 15 bases between. CDR3 length: 15 amino acids. The germline V gene has CDR1 SGHRS and CDR2 YFSETQ. CDR3 sequence: CASSRGGLEGNTIYF. The CDR3, as DNA: TGCGCCAGCAGCCGAGGGGGGCTAGAAGGAAACACCATATATTTT. Using reference TRBV5-1 and TRBJ1-3 for the parts outside the CDR3, the full variable domain is KAGVTQTPRYLIKTRGQQVTLSCSPISGHRSVSWYQQTPGQGLQFLFEYFSETQRNKGNFPGRFSGRQFSNSRSEMNVSTLELGDSALYLCASSRGGLEGNTIYFGEGSWLTVV.

The J gene is TRBJ2-5, the V gene TRBV7-9; tentatively, D is TRBD1 or TRBD2 (5 bases each). Trimming pared 5 bases from V and 3 bases from J, leaving 22 bases between. Germline V gene sequence: CDR1 SEHNR, CDR2 FQNEAQ (reference sequence). The CDR3 totals 17 residues. The CDR3 region is CASSLGVSMGKKETQYF. CDR3 DNA: TGTGCCAGCAGCCTGGGGGTCTCGATGGGGAAGAAAGAGACCCAGTACTTC.

The chain combines TRBV7-6 with TRBJ2-3, with TRBD1 identical over 7 bases. This CDR3 contains 15 residues. V shed 5 bases, J shed 3 bases, and the junction held 8 bases outside the gene matches. Germline V gene data show CDR1 as SGHVS and CDR2 as FNYEAQ. Here the CDR3 DNA reads TGTGCCAGCAGCCCTCGACAGGGTAGGACAGATACGCAGTATTTT. This codes for CASSPRQGRTDTQYF.

The V gene is TRBV11-2, the J gene TRBJ2-2, with D uncertain. The CDR3 consists of 17 residues. Germline CDR1 reads SGHAT; CDR2 reads FQNNGV. Trimming cost V 6 bases and J 2 bases, with 19 bases left between them. CDR3 region: CASRPWGRSVNTGELFF. The CDR3 DNA reads as TGTGCCAGCAGGCCCTGGGGTCGGTCCGTAAACACCGGGGAGCTGTTTTTT. Filled out from reference TRBV11-2 and TRBJ2-2, the complete variable domain reads EAGVAQSPRYKIIEKRQSVAFWCNPISGHATLYWYQQILGQGPKLLIQFQNNGVVDDSQLPKDRFSAERLKGVDSTLKIQPAKLEDSAVYLCASRPWGRSVNTGELFFGEGSRLTVL.

The V gene is TRBV28, the J gene TRBJ2-7; D might be TRBD1 (5 bases). Germline CDR1 MDHEN, CDR2 SYDVKM. CDR3 size: 14 residues. V was clipped by 7 bases and J by 5 bases, with 18 bases between them. The CDR3 bases are TGTGCCAGCACCCCTTTAGGCAGGGTAAACGAGCAGTACTTC. This gives the protein CASTPLGRVNEQYF.

This clone showed up just once. This same CDR3 is encoded by further DNA sequences in the sample. This chain uses TRBV14 with TRBJ2-7; 10 bases are a match to TRBD1. V trimming: 0 bases; J trimming: 5 bases; junction bases outside the gene matches: 13. CDR1 is SGHDN and CDR2 is FVKESK in the germline V gene. The CDR3 runs 18 residues. In DNA, the CDR3 is TGTGCCAGCAGCCAAGATCTAGGGGGGGACAGGGGTGCCAACGAGCAGTACTTC. Encoded protein: CASSQDLGGDRGANEQYF.

The chain recombines TRBV6-1 with TRBJ2-7; maybe TRBD2 (6 bases). The V gene lost 1 base and the J gene lost 0 bases, with 10 bases spanning the gap. The CDR3 runs 15 residues. CDR1 is MNHNS, CDR2 SASEGT, per germline. CDR3 sequence: CASSEGDSLSYEQYF. CDR3 nucleotides: TGTGCCAGCAGTGAAGGGGACTCCCTCTCCTACGAGCAGTACTTC.

The genes are TRBV4-1 and TRBJ2-3, with 11 positions matching TRBD2. Trimming took 2 bases from V and 4 from J; bases not matched to a gene: 8. The germline V gene encodes CDR1 MGHRA and CDR2 YSYEKL. This CDR3 region has 17 residues. In DNA, the CDR3 is TGCGCCAGCAGCCAATGGACTGGGACTAGCGGAGCAGATACGCAGTATTTT. This sequence encodes CASSQWTGTSGADTQYF.